The 10 T cell receptor delta chains reported below all come from one sample, sequenced in a study of gamma-delta chains in newborns, infants, children. TCRdb re-called the reads using CATT. The sample lists around 11,000 delta-chain clones; approximately 3.5% were seen once. The sequencing input was blood. These receptors came from a child who was a newborn, infant or young child, either healthy, febrile or measles-vaccinated (not recorded which).

This chain joins TRDV1 and TRDJ1; 9 positions agree with TRDD3. This CDR3 is 19 amino acids long. Germline CDR1 is TSWWSYY and CDR2 is QGS. V lost 2 bases to trimming and J lost 0 bases; unmatched junction nucleotides: 13. The CDR3 region has the DNA TGTGCTCTTGGGGAAGGAGGCCCCCGCCTGGGGGATGACACCGATAAACTCATCTTT. Its translation: CALGEGGPRLGDDTDKLIF.

To note about this clone: One junction end disagrees with the germline gene, perhaps due to a read error. This chain links TRDV1 with TRDJ1; the match to TRDD3 covers 7 bases. Germline V CDR1 and CDR2: TSWWSYY, QGS. This CDR3 comprises 19 residues. Written as DNA, the CDR3 is TGTGCCCTTGGGGAACAAGGCCTTGGGGGACCCTCGTACACCGATAAACTCATCTTT. Translation: CALGEQGLGGPSYTDKLIF.

This clone was detected a few times. Other DNA sequences in this sample translate to the same CDR3. The chain recombines TRDV2 with TRDJ3; TRDD3 matches 12 bases. J lost 4 bases, V lost 0 bases, and 9 bases had no gene match. Germline V gene lookup returns CDR1 GEAIGNYY and CDR2 EKD. The CDR3 covers 20 residues. The CDR3 is CACDTVAMLGDTWDTRQMFF. DNA for the CDR3: TGTGCCTGTGACACCGTGGCTATGCTGGGGGATACGTGGGACACCCGACAGATGTTTTTC.

The chain couples TRDV3 to TRDJ1; 8 positions match TRDD2. This CDR3 contains 17 residues. Trimming took 3 bases from V and 0 from J; bases not matched to a gene: 15. Germline loops: CDR1 TVYSNPD, CDR2 GDNSRS (reference sequence). The CDR3 protein is CALALPMWGQNTDKLIF. CDR3 bases: TGTGCCTTGGCCCTTCCTATGTGGGGACAAAACACCGATAAACTCATCTTT.

Of note for this clone: TCRdb's listed protein matches a much larger clone and diverges from this DNA's translation at residue 6, likely through a read error; the protein shown comes from the DNA. Distinct nucleotide sequences in the sample also encode this CDR3. The V gene is TRDV2, the J gene TRDJ3; no clear D gene. Trimming cost V 0 bases and J 0 bases, with 11 bases left between them. The CDR3 contains 18 residues. In germline, CDR1 is GEAIGNYY, CDR2 EKD. The CDR3 is CACDTVGLSSWDTRQMFF. The CDR3 DNA is TGTGCCTGTGACACCGTTGGGTTAAGCTCCTGGGACACCCGACAGATGTTTTTC.

In its sample, this clone ranks as large. This sequence joins TRDV2 and TRDJ3; TRDD3 matches 9 bases. The CDR3 loop spans 19 amino acids. Germline values: CDR1 GEAIGNYY, CDR2 EKD. Trimming cost V 0 bases and J 0 bases; bases outside gene matches: 5. The CDR3 region has the DNA TGTGCCTGTGACACCGCTGGGGGATCTCTCTCCTGGGACACCCGACAGATGTTTTTC. Translated, it gives CACDTAGGSLSWDTRQMFF.

The genes are TRDV1 and TRDJ1; D possibly corresponds to TRDD2 (5 bases). With 0 bases removed from V and 0 bases from J, the gap between germline ends came to 17 bases. From germline, CDR1 is TSWWSYY and CDR2 QGS. This CDR3 is built from 18 residues. CDR3 loop: CALGELAPSIVYTDKLIF. CDR3 coding DNA: TGTGCTCTTGGGGAACTAGCCCCTTCGATCGTGTACACCGATAAACTCATCTTT.

The table lists this clone with a few counts. One end of the junction varies from germline; a read error may be responsible. The CDR3 is CACDTVLGDTRGSWDARQMFF. The CDR3 bases are TGTGCCTGTGACACTGTACTGGGGGATACGAGAGGGTCCTGGGACGCCCGACAGATGTTTTTC. The J gene is TRDJ3, the V gene TRDV2, with 13 nucleotides matching TRDD3. CDR1 and CDR2 from the germline V gene are GEAIGNYY and EKD. The CDR3 sequence is 21 residues long.

J is TRDJ3 and V is TRDV2; 9 bases align to TRDD3. Germline V CDR1 and CDR2: GEAIGNYY, EKD. The CDR3 is 19 residues long. Trimming took 2 bases from V and 2 from J; bases not matched to a gene: 9. The DNA for the CDR3 is TGTGCCTGTGACAATCTCAGTGGGGATACGCCCTGGGACACCCGACAGATGTTTTTC. Amino acids: CACDNLSGDTPWDTRQMFF.

This clone was seen more than once but under ten times. V usage is TRDV2 and J usage is TRDJ2; D is uncertain. CDR1 is GEAIGNYY and CDR2 is EKD in the germline V gene. CDR3 length equals 14 residues. V was shortened by 0 bases and J by 5 bases, with 9 bases between the two germline ends. CDR3 amino acids: CACDTMGVTAQLFF. The CDR3 DNA reads as TGTGCCTGTGACACCATGGGAGTCACAGCACAACTCTTCTTT.